Each of the 17 T cell receptor beta chains below was sequenced from the same sample in a study of brain metastases from non-small cell lung cancer. Profiling relied on immunoSEQ multiplex PCR, and the TCRdb table lists in-frame clones only, not all of them. The sample contains about 1,900 clones, about 89% of which appear only once. The sequencing sample was made of primary lung tumor tissue. All receptors come from a donor at least 40 years old with non-small cell lung cancer.

This clone was seen a few times. The V and J genes are TRBV9 and TRBJ1-6; D call uncertain. The ends were cut back, 4 bases at V and 5 bases at J, with 13 bases in the middle. The CDR3 length is 15 residues. Germline assignment: CDR1 SGDLS and CDR2 YYNGEE. The CDR3 DNA reads as TGTGCCAGCAGCCCCCGAACAATCGATAATTCACCCCTCCACTTT. Its translation is CASSPRTIDNSPLHF.

J is TRBJ2-2 and V is TRBV30; a possible D gene is TRBD1 (6 bases). The ends were cut back, 1 base at V and 8 bases at J, with 14 bases in the middle. This CDR3 has 14 amino acids. CDR1 GTSNPN and CDR2 SVGIG come from the germline V gene (reference sequence). In DNA form, the CDR3 reads TGTGCCTGGAGTGACAGGGTTCCTTGGGGGGAGCTGTTTTTT. Protein: CAWSDRVPWGELFF.

The V and J genes are TRBV3-1 (or the pseudogene TRBV3-2) and TRBJ1-5, with 10 bases fitting TRBD1. This CDR3 contains 15 residues. J was trimmed by 2 bases and V by 4 bases; bases with no gene match: 2. Germline lookup yields CDR1 LGHDT and CDR2 YNNKEL (reference sequence). CDR3 loop: CASSRGTGGNQPQHF. Written as DNA, the CDR3 is TGTGCCAGCAGCCGAGGGACAGGGGGCAATCAGCCCCAGCATTTT.

In this sample, this clone turned up once. The rearrangement links TRBV28 to TRBJ1-1; a possible D gene is TRBD1 (6 bases). CDR1 is MDHEN and CDR2 is SYDVKM in the germline V gene. Between the trimmed V and J ends, which lost 5 bases and 3 bases, there was a span of 22 bases. CDR3 length: 17 residues. The DNA of the CDR3 is TGTGCCAGCAGTCGAACGAGACGGGGGCGCGGGGACACTGAAGCTTTCTTT. Its protein product is CASSRTRRGRGDTEAFF.

The chain uses TRBV19 and TRBJ1-4; D not certain. The CDR3 consists of 14 residues. V shed 3 bases and J shed 7 bases, with 12 bases lying between them. The germline V gene has CDR1 LNHDA and CDR2 SQIVND (reference sequence). The CDR3 DNA is TGTGCCAGTAGTATCCAGGTGGTCGGTGAAAAACTGTTTTTT. This gives the protein CASSIQVVGEKLFF.

This chain uses TRBV11-3 with TRBJ2-2, with 9 bases lining up with TRBD1. The V gene's germline CDR1 is SGHNT and CDR2 YENEEA. CDR3 length equals 14 residues. V was pared by 5 bases and J by 4 bases, with 2 bases of the junction left unmatched. CDR3 coding DNA: TGTGCCAGCAGCCAGGGACAGGGCACCGGGGAGCTGTTTTTT. Encoded protein: CASSQGQGTGELFF.

This rearrangement joins TRBV2 to TRBJ2-7; 9 bases are shared with TRBD2. Unmatched junction bases numbered 8, after V lost 5 bases and J lost 3 bases. The CDR3 contains 15 residues. Germline V gives CDR1 SNHLY, CDR2 FYNNEI. The chain's CDR3 is CASSRLAGALYEQYF. The CDR3 nucleotides read TGTGCCAGCAGTCGTTTAGCGGGGGCCCTCTACGAGCAGTACTTC. The entire variable domain, with the rest obtained from reference TRBV2 and TRBJ2-7, is as follows: EPEVTQTPSHQVTQMGQEVILRCVPISNHLYFYWYRQILGQKVEFLVSFYNNEISEKSEIFDDQFSVERPDGSNFTLKIRSTKLEDSAMYFCASSRLAGALYEQYFGPGTRLTVT.

V is TRBV18 and J is TRBJ1-4, with D unclear. This CDR3 contains 12 residues. With 3 bases removed from V and 8 bases from J, the gap between germline ends came to 7 bases. Germline V gene sequence: CDR1 KGHSH, CDR2 LQKENI. The DNA for the CDR3 is TGTGCCAGCTCACCCGGCTCGGAAAAACTGTTTTTT. It yields the protein CASSPGSEKLFF.

V gene TRBV2 combines with J gene TRBJ2-7; D might be TRBD2 (7 bases). The CDR3 spans 15 residues. Per the germline V gene, CDR1 is SNHLY and CDR2 is FYNNEI. V lost 7 bases and J 0 bases, leaving 16 bases between the germline ends. Here the CDR3 reads CASMLRGGSSYEQYF. The CDR3 DNA sequence: TGTGCCAGCATGCTGAGGGGGGGATCCTCCTACGAGCAGTACTTC. Together with reference TRBV2 and TRBJ2-7, the CDR3 gives the full variable domain: EPEVTQTPSHQVTQMGQEVILRCVPISNHLYFYWYRQILGQKVEFLVSFYNNEISEKSEIFDDQFSVERPDGSNFTLKIRSTKLEDSAMYFCASMLRGGSSYEQYFGPGTRLTVT.

This clone was seen once. The chain carries TRBV29-1 and TRBJ2-3; the D call may be TRBD1 or TRBD2 (7 bases each). Germline V lookup: CDR1 SQVTM, CDR2 ANQGSEA. V lost 4 bases and J 5 bases, leaving 13 bases between the germline ends. The CDR3 extends over 13 amino acids. The CDR3 coding sequence is TGCAGCGTTGCAGGGGGGGTTGGAGATACGCAGTATTTT. Its translation is CSVAGGVGDTQYF.

V usage is TRBV2 and J usage is TRBJ1-5; D perhaps matches TRBD1 (6 bases). The CDR3 is made up of 16 amino acids. Per the germline V gene, CDR1 is SNHLY and CDR2 is FYNNEI. Trimming stripped 2 bases from V and 0 bases from J, with 11 bases between. The CDR3 here is CASSELGGHSNQPQHF. The CDR3 region has the DNA TGTGCCAGCAGTGAATTGGGGGGACATAGCAATCAGCCCCAGCATTTT.

This clone has a single count. The chain recombines TRBV12-5 with TRBJ2-7; D is possibly TRBD1 (6 bases). Germline assignment: CDR1 LGHNT and CDR2 FRNRAP. The CDR3 extends over 15 amino acids. Deletions cut 2 bases from V and 1 base from J, with 12 bases between. The DNA of the CDR3 is TGTGCTAGTGGTTTGTTACAGGGATGGTCCTACGAGCAGTACTTC. It specifies CASGLLQGWSYEQYF.

The V and J genes are TRBV5-4 and TRBJ2-5; D call uncertain. V lost 2 bases and J lost 1, with 0 bases in between. This CDR3 is 11 amino acids long. The germline CDR1 and CDR2 sequences are SGHNT and YYREEE (reference sequence). The CDR3 region is CASSFQETQYF. The CDR3, as DNA: TGTGCCAGCAGCTTCCAAGAGACCCAGTACTTC.

This chain joins TRBV6-5 and TRBJ1-1; TRBD1 matches 9 bases. Germline trimming cut 4 bases from V and 10 bases from J; bases unmatched to any gene: 7. Germline V gene data show CDR1 as MNHEY and CDR2 as SVGAGI. The CDR3 runs 13 residues. CDR3 DNA sequence: TGTGCCAGCAGTTGGACAGGGGTTGGCGGAGCTTTCTTT. Amino acids: CASSWTGVGGAFF.

This rearrangement joins TRBV7-9 to TRBJ1-4, with D hard to call. Per germline, CDR1 SEHNR and CDR2 FQNEAQ (reference sequence). V dropped 5 bases and J dropped 5 bases, with 6 bases sitting between them. The CDR3 covers 12 residues. The DNA for the CDR3 is TGTGCCAGCAGCGTCCGAAATGAAAAACTGTTTTTT. It translates to CASSVRNEKLFF.

The chain recombines TRBV18 with TRBJ1-1; possible D gene TRBD1, 6 bases. Germline CDR1 is KGHSH and CDR2 is LQKENI. The CDR3 totals 14 residues. Deletions cut 2 bases from V and 1 base from J, with 8 bases between. CDR3 in amino acids: CASSPDRTNTEAFF. DNA for the CDR3: TGTGCCAGCTCACCAGACAGGACGAACACTGAAGCTTTCTTT.

The genes are TRBV4-1 and TRBJ2-2; 9 nucleotides align to TRBD2. Trimming at V came to 4 bases and at J to 4 bases, leaving 10 bases not matched to a gene. The length of the CDR3 is 17 residues. Germline values: CDR1 MGHRA, CDR2 YSYEKL. Written as DNA, the CDR3 is TGCGCCAGCAGCCGCTTTACTAGCGGGCGCTCCACCGGGGAGCTGTTTTTT. Its protein is CASSRFTSGRSTGELFF.